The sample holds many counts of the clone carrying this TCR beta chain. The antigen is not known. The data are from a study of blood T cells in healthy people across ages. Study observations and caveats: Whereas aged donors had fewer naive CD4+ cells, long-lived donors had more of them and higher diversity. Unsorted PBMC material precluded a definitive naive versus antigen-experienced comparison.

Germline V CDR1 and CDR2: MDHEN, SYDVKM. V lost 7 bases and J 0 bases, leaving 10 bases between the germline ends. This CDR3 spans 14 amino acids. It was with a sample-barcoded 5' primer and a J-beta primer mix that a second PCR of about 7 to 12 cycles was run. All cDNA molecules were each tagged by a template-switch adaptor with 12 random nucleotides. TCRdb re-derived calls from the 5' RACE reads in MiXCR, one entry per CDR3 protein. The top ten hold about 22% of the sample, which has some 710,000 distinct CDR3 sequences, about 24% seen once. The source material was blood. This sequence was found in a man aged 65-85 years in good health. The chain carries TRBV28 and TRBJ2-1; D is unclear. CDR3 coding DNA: TGTGCCAGCACCTCCCCCCTCTCCTACAATGAGCAGTTCTTC. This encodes CASTSPLSYNEQFF.